The rows below give T cell receptor beta chains drawn from one sample of a study of CD8+ T cells in alopecia areata. Generated by immunoSEQ multiplex PCR, the TCRdb table keeps only in-frame clones and is missing some. The repertoire holds roughly 190,000 clones, around 60% seen once, with around 0.7% in the top ten. The source was CD4+ T cells sorted from blood, collected at week 4, from a patient treated with tofacitinib. The receptors shown here come from a human donor with alopecia areata. Both conserved end residues are part of each CDR3. A D gene is named only where the DNA matches it firmly. For some rows the clone size is stated as once, few or many, or as a class when expanded; others skip it.

D gene | clone size | J gene | V gene | CDR3 protein | CDR3 DNA
TRBD1 | NA | TRBJ1-2 | TRBV7-2 | CASSLDRGNGGYTF | TGTGCCAGCAGCTTAGACAGGGGTAATGGTGGCTACACCTTC
NA | few | TRBJ1-2 | TRBV7-9 | CASSLAGGGYTF | TGTGCCAGCAGCTTAGCGGGAGGCGGCTACACCTTC
NA | few | TRBJ2-1 | TRBV5-1 | CASSRTDNEQFF | TGCGCCAGCAGCAGAACAGACAATGAGCAGTTCTTC
NA | once | TRBJ1-1 | TRBV5-1 | CASSFKGGTEAFF | TGCGCCAGCAGCTTCAAAGGGGGCACTGAAGCTTTCTTT
NA | few | TRBJ2-5 | TRBV23-1 | CASSGEFGQETQYF | TGCGCCAGCAGCGGGGAGTTCGGCCAAGAGACCCAGTACTTC
TRBD1 | few | TRBJ1-5 | TRBV6-6 | CASSYGGQGGQPQHF | TGTGCCAGCAGTTACGGGGGACAGGGTGGGCAGCCCCAGCATTTT
NA | NA | TRBJ1-2 | TRBV28 | CASSLLSGDNYGYTF | TGTGCCAGCAGTTTATTGTCAGGGGACAACTATGGCTACACCTTC
TRBD1 | once | TRBJ2-5 | TRBV11-2 | CASSILGTAQETQYF | TGTGCCAGCAGCATCCTTGGGACAGCCCAAGAGACCCAGTACTTC
TRBD2 | few | TRBJ2-7 | TRBV6-5 | CASRPTSGSSYEQYF | TGTGCCAGCAGACCGACTAGCGGAAGCTCCTACGAGCAGTACTTC
NA | NA | TRBJ1-2 | TRBV30 | CAWRLQGFYGYTF | TGTGCCTGGAGGCTACAGGGATTCTATGGCTACACCTTC
NA | NA | TRBJ1-1 | TRBV18 | CASSMERNTEAFF | TGTGCCAGCTCAATGGAACGGAACACTGAAGCTTTCTTT
NA | once | TRBJ1-1 | TRBV7-3 | CASSPGGGRAFF | TGTGCCAGCAGCCCTGGAGGGGGGAGAGCTTTCTTT
TRBD2 | NA | TRBJ2-3 | TRBV7-9 | CASSLGPAGLAGVSDTQYF | TGTGCCAGCAGCTTGGGGCCCGCGGGACTAGCGGGAGTGTCAGATACGCAGTATTTT
NA | once | TRBJ1-4 | TRBV9 | CASPKGRKYEKLFF | TGTGCCAGCCCGAAGGGGAGGAAGTATGAAAAACTGTTTTTT
NA | few | TRBJ2-5 | TRBV15 | CATYWEGGETQYF | TGTGCCACCTACTGGGAGGGGGGAGAGACCCAGTACTTC
NA | NA | TRBJ2-3 | TRBV7-2 | CASSSPNTQYF | TGTGCCAGCAGCAGTCCTAATACGCAGTATTTT
TRBD1 | NA | TRBJ2-5 | TRBV2 | CASRGTGEETQYF | TGTGCCAGCAGGGGCACAGGGGAAGAGACCCAGTACTTC
TRBD1 | NA | TRBJ2-1 | TRBV29-1 | CSVEKGQGGNEQFF | TGCAGCGTTGAAAAGGGACAGGGAGGCAATGAGCAGTTCTTC
NA | few | TRBJ1-5 | TRBV15 | CATSREGSRQPQHF | TGTGCCACCAGCAGAGAGGGTTCCCGTCAGCCCCAGCATTTT
NA | NA | TRBJ2-5 | TRBV7-2 | CASSSRRGGQETQYF | TGTGCCAGCAGCTCCCGGCGAGGGGGCCAAGAGACCCAGTACTTC
NA | NA | TRBJ1-3 | TRBV29-1 | CSVEGTGRSGNTIYF | TGCAGCGTTGAGGGGACCGGCCGCTCTGGAAACACCATATATTTT
TRBD1 | once | TRBJ2-5 | TRBV29-1 | CSTRTQGAGETQYF | TGCAGCACGCGGACACAGGGGGCTGGAGAGACCCAGTACTTC
NA | NA | TRBJ2-5 | TRBV30 | CAWSVRSRVRETQYF | TGTGCCTGGAGTGTACGGTCCAGGGTGAGGGAGACCCAGTACTTC